These 32 T cell receptor beta chains were sequenced from one sample in a study of blood T cell repertoires in COVID-19 (dated by TCRdb to the early 2020s). Library preparation used the immunoSEQ multiplex PCR assay. Not all clones reach the TCRdb copy of this immuneACCESS table, which keeps in-frame sequences only. Checked studies attribute under half of the gap to unresolved V genes and leave the rest unexplained. The sample profile shows approximately 390,000 clones; 87% of them were found once. About 2.5% of the sample is held by the ten biggest clonotypes. The sequenced sample consisted of peripheral blood. These receptors all come from a woman in her sixties with COVID-19, enrolled during active disease.

The chain is built from TRBV7-9 and TRBJ2-7; 7 bases match TRBD1. The V gene end was trimmed by 5 bases and the J gene end by 7 bases; junction bases not matched to a gene: 11. The CDR3 extends over 14 amino acids. Germline V CDR1 and CDR2: SEHNR, FQNEAQ (reference sequence). The CDR3 region is CASSLGQSSREQYF. The CDR3 region has the DNA TGTGCCAGCAGCCTGGGACAGTCGTCGAGGGAGCAGTACTTC. The full variable domain, with the rest looked up from reference TRBV7-9 and TRBJ2-7, is DTGVSQNPRHKITKRGQNVTFRCDPISEHNRLYWYRQTLGQGPEFLTYFQNEAQLEKSRLLSDRFSAERPKGSFSTLEIQRTEQGDSAMYLCASSLGQSSREQYFGPGTRLTVT.

This chain links TRBV6-5 with TRBJ2-7; D possibly corresponds to TRBD2 (5 bases). V was cut by 6 bases and J by 7 bases, with 16 bases left in between. This CDR3 contains 13 residues. CDR1 and CDR2 (germline): MNHEY, SVGAGI. The CDR3 bases are TGTGCCAGCAGCATGGACTTAGCCTCGGAGCAGTACTTC. The encoded protein is CASSMDLASEQYF.

This clone was seen once. The J gene is TRBJ2-4, the V gene TRBV7-2; tentatively, D is TRBD2 (6 bases). V gave up 3 bases and J gave up 1 base, with 10 bases separating them. CDR3 size: 15 residues. Germline CDR1 and CDR2: SGHTA and FQGNSA. This CDR3 reads CASSFGGFAKNIQYF. CDR3 nucleotides: TGTGCCAGCAGCTTCGGGGGTTTTGCCAAAAACATTCAGTACTTC.

V gene TRBV12-5 combines with J gene TRBJ1-1; the D is unclear. V lost 6 bases and J lost 0, with 5 bases in between. CDR1 and CDR2 from the germline V gene are LGHNT and FRNRAP. CDR3 length: 12 residues. The CDR3 sequence is CASGHLNTEAFF. For the CDR3, the DNA is TGTGCTAGTGGCCACTTGAACACTGAAGCTTTCTTT.

The chain has TRBV5-1 and TRBJ2-3; possible D gene TRBD1, 6 bases. The CDR3 has 15 amino acids. From germline, CDR1 is SGHRS and CDR2 YFSETQ. V was cut by 2 bases and J by 0 bases, with 10 bases left in between. The CDR3 loop reads CASSFSGVSTDTQYF. As DNA, the CDR3 is TGCGCCAGCAGCTTTTCAGGGGTTAGCACAGATACGCAGTATTTT.

This clone showed up just once. The chain joins TRBV19 to TRBJ2-2, with 8 bases identical to TRBD2. The length of the CDR3 is 17 residues. Germline V gene lookup returns CDR1 LNHDA and CDR2 SQIVND (reference sequence). Unmatched junction bases numbered 6, after V lost 3 bases and J lost 0 bases. The CDR3 region is CASSMPGGFANTGELFF. The CDR3, as DNA: TGTGCCAGTAGTATGCCGGGAGGGTTCGCGAACACCGGGGAGCTGTTTTTT.

This sequence joins TRBV11-2 and TRBJ2-3, with TRBD1 matching 8 bases. With V trimmed by 6 bases and J by 3 bases, 8 bases remained unmatched. CDR1 SGHAT and CDR2 FQNNGV come from the germline V gene. This CDR3 is built from 15 residues. Here the CDR3 reads CASRGQGGKTDTQYF. For the CDR3, the DNA is TGTGCCAGCAGAGGACAGGGCGGTAAGACAGATACGCAGTATTTT.

This chain joins TRBV5-1 and TRBJ1-6; 7 nucleotides line up with TRBD1. The V gene's germline CDR1 is SGHRS and CDR2 YFSETQ. CDR3 length equals 14 residues. Unmatched junction bases numbered 8, after V lost 4 bases and J lost 10 bases. CDR3 nucleotides: TGCGCCAGCAGCCTTATAGTACAGGGGTCACCCCTCCACTTT. It translates to CASSLIVQGSPLHF.

This clone has just one count. The chain is built from TRBV7-7 and TRBJ2-5; 7 nucleotides match TRBD2. This CDR3 contains 15 residues. Germline CDR1 reads SSHAT; CDR2 reads FNYEAQ (reference sequence). V shed 5 bases and J 7 bases; nucleotides not matched to a gene: 13. The CDR3: CASSPIAEGGGTQYF. The DNA for the CDR3 is TGTGCCAGCAGCCCCATAGCGGAGGGCGGGGGGACCCAGTACTTC.

This clone was detected only once. The J gene is TRBJ1-1, the V gene TRBV19, with a weak D call TRBD1 (6 bases). CDR1 and CDR2 from the germline V gene are LNHDA and SQIVND (reference sequence). V lost 5 bases and J lost 5, with 12 bases in between. The CDR3 is made up of 13 amino acids. The CDR3 spells CASSVGGPTEAFF. In nucleotides, the CDR3 is TGTGCCAGTAGTGTAGGGGGGCCTACTGAAGCTTTCTTT.

The chain links TRBV2 to TRBJ1-2; TRBD1 is a possible D gene (6 bases). Deletions cut 0 bases from V and 4 bases from J, with 15 bases between. Per germline, CDR1 SNHLY and CDR2 FYNNEI. This CDR3 has 16 residues. The CDR3 region has the DNA TGTGCCAGCAGTGAAGCGGGGGGGGCAGGCTTCTATGGCTACACCTTC. Amino acids: CASSEAGGAGFYGYTF. The complete variable domain, with remaining parts taken from reference TRBV2 and TRBJ1-2, reads EPEVTQTPSHQVTQMGQEVILRCVPISNHLYFYWYRQILGQKVEFLVSFYNNEISEKSEIFDDQFSVERPDGSNFTLKIRSTKLEDSAMYFCASSEAGGAGFYGYTFGSGTRLTVV.

The J gene is TRBJ1-1, the V gene TRBV27; D is undetermined. The CDR3 has 10 residues. Trimming removed 10 bases at V and 3 bases at J, with 6 bases between. From germline, CDR1 is MNHEY and CDR2 SMNVEV (reference sequence). CDR3 region: CANTYTEAFF. In DNA form, the CDR3 reads TGTGCCAACACCTACACTGAAGCTTTCTTT.

V usage is TRBV10-3 and J usage is TRBJ2-7; D is perhaps TRBD2 (6 bases). V lost 10 bases and J 5 bases, leaving 18 bases between the germline ends. The CDR3 consists of 13 residues. Germline CDR1 and CDR2: ENHRY and SYGVKD. The CDR3 sequence is CATSGRGAHEQYF. DNA of the CDR3: TGTGCCACCTCGGGGCGGGGAGCCCACGAGCAGTACTTC.

The rearrangement links TRBV7-6 to TRBJ2-5, with TRBD2 matching 9 bases. The germline CDR1 and CDR2 sequences are SGHVS and FNYEAQ. The V and J ends lost 5 bases and 2 bases, in that order; junction bases with no gene match: 18. The CDR3 extends over 19 amino acids. Here the CDR3 DNA reads TGTGCCAGCAGCCGGGGGGTTAGCGGGGGAGCAATGACTCAAGAGACCCAGTACTTC. Translating gives CASSRGVSGGAMTQETQYF.

This clone was seen just once. V usage is TRBV7-6 and J usage is TRBJ2-1; D might be TRBD1 (6 bases). The CDR3 sequence is 15 residues long. Looked up from germline, CDR1 is SGHVS and CDR2 is FNYEAQ. V was shortened by 2 bases and J by 2 bases, with 10 bases between the two germline ends. The CDR3 sequence is CASSLLGGTYNEQFF. CDR3 nucleotides: TGTGCCAGCAGCTTACTAGGGGGTACCTACAATGAGCAGTTCTTC. Using reference TRBV7-6 and TRBJ2-1 for the parts outside the CDR3, the full variable domain is GAGVSQSPRYKVTKRGQDVALRCDPISGHVSLYWYRQALGQGPEFLTYFNYEAQQDKSGLPNDRFSAERPEGSISTLTIQRTEQRDSAMYRCASSLLGGTYNEQFFGPGTRLTVL.

The chain couples TRBV7-6 to TRBJ2-3, with 7 bases lining up with TRBD1. The CDR3 has 16 residues. V shed 5 bases and J 2 bases; nucleotides not matched to a gene: 10. Germline V gives CDR1 SGHVS, CDR2 FNYEAQ. The CDR3 protein is CASSPQGQYLTDTQYF. The DNA of the CDR3 is TGTGCCAGCAGCCCTCAGGGACAGTACCTCACAGATACGCAGTATTTT.

V and J are TRBV2 and TRBJ1-2; D is perhaps TRBD1 (6 bases). The CDR3 is 14 amino acids. CDR1 and CDR2 from the germline V gene are SNHLY and FYNNEI. Trimming pared 5 bases from V and 7 bases from J, leaving 17 bases between. CDR3 bases: TGTGCCAGCAGTCCTGGGACATCGCCTCGTGGCTACACCTTC. This translates into CASSPGTSPRGYTF.

The J gene is TRBJ1-1, the V gene TRBV27; D uncertain. Trimming removed 5 bases at V and 1 base at J, with 8 bases between. Germline values: CDR1 MNHEY, CDR2 SMNVEV (reference sequence). The CDR3 runs to 13 residues. CDR3 DNA: TGTGCCAGCAGTGCCTACAGGAACACTGAAGCTTTCTTT. It codes for CASSAYRNTEAFF.

J is TRBJ1-1 and V is TRBV3-1 (or the pseudogene TRBV3-2); 10 bases align to TRBD1. V gave up 3 bases and J gave up 4 bases; unmatched junction bases: 2. CDR1 and CDR2 (germline): LGHDT, YNNKEL (reference sequence). The CDR3 has 14 residues. This CDR3 is CASSQDRGTTEAFF. CDR3 DNA sequence: TGTGCCAGCAGCCAGGACAGGGGGACCACTGAAGCTTTCTTT.

J is TRBJ1-6 and V is TRBV12-5; weak D call: TRBD1 (6 bases). The CDR3 covers 15 residues. From germline, CDR1 is LGHNT and CDR2 FRNRAP. The ends were cut back, 6 bases at V and 4 bases at J, with 13 bases in the middle. CDR3 amino acids: CASGFTGQYNSPLHF. DNA of the CDR3: TGTGCTAGTGGCTTTACGGGACAATATAATTCACCCCTCCACTTT.

In regard to this clone: The identical CDR3 is also encoded by other nucleotide sequences in the sample. The chain uses TRBV4-1 and TRBJ1-1, with D tentatively TRBD1 (5 bases). Per germline, CDR1 MGHRA and CDR2 YSYEKL. This CDR3 has 14 residues. Trimming removed 1 base at V and 1 base at J, with 7 bases between. Here the CDR3 DNA reads TGCGCCAGCAGCCAAGGGGGCGGGAACACTGAAGCTTTCTTT. Its translation: CASSQGGGNTEAFF.

The rearrangement links TRBV2 to TRBJ1-2, with D uncertain. The germline V gene has CDR1 SNHLY and CDR2 FYNNEI. This CDR3 has 12 residues. Trimming stripped 5 bases from V and 2 bases from J, with 6 bases between. The CDR3 protein is CASSSLNYGYTF. CDR3 coding DNA: TGTGCCAGCAGTTCCCTGAACTATGGCTACACCTTC.

V usage is TRBV19 and J usage is TRBJ2-6; a possible D gene is TRBD2 (6 bases). V shed 6 bases and J shed 0 bases, with 12 bases lying between them. Germline CDR1 reads LNHDA; CDR2 reads SQIVND (reference sequence). The CDR3 spans 16 residues. The CDR3 here is CASREQRASGANVLTF. DNA for the CDR3: TGTGCCAGTAGGGAACAGCGGGCCTCTGGGGCCAACGTCCTGACTTTC.

The sample holds one count of this clone. The chain employs TRBV5-1 and TRBJ1-1, with 10 bases that match TRBD1. J lost 4 bases, V lost 0 bases, and 6 bases had no gene match. The CDR3 consists of 16 residues. Germline V gene data show CDR1 as SGHRS and CDR2 as YFSETQ. CDR3 in DNA: TGCGCCAGCAGCTTGGAGGGACAGGGGTATCCCACTGAAGCTTTCTTT. Translated, it gives CASSLEGQGYPTEAFF.

This chain joins TRBV18 and TRBJ2-1; 9 nucleotides line up with TRBD1. Per the germline V gene, CDR1 is KGHSH and CDR2 is LQKENI. The J segment lost 2 bases and the V segment lost 5 bases, leaving 4 bases of the junction unmatched. This CDR3 is built from 15 residues. Here the CDR3 reads CASSSGQGTYNEQFF. The CDR3 DNA reads as TGTGCCAGCTCATCGGGACAGGGAACCTACAATGAGCAGTTCTTC.

The chain uses TRBV27 and TRBJ2-5; 11 bases fit TRBD2. Trimming at V came to 6 bases and at J to 5 bases, leaving 5 bases not matched to a gene. CDR1 MNHEY and CDR2 SMNVEV come from the germline V gene (reference sequence). The CDR3 has 14 amino acids. CDR3 nucleotides: TGTGCCAGCAGGACTAGCGGGGAGGGGGAGACCCAGTACTTC. Translation gives CASRTSGEGETQYF.

This sequence joins TRBV10-2 and TRBJ1-2, with 7 bases that match TRBD1. Germline lookup yields CDR1 WSHSY and CDR2 SAAADI. The CDR3 spans 16 residues. Unmatched junction bases numbered 14, after V lost 2 bases and J lost 8 bases. Here the CDR3 DNA reads TGCGCCAGCAGTGAGGCGGGGACAGAGGGATCCGGGGGCTACACCTTC. This translates into CASSEAGTEGSGGYTF.

The chain employs TRBV4-1 and TRBJ2-1; 11 bases agree with TRBD1. Germline CDR1 is MGHRA and CDR2 is YSYEKL. The CDR3 loop spans 15 amino acids. The J segment lost 8 bases and the V segment lost 4 bases, leaving 7 bases of the junction unmatched. CDR3 in amino acids: CASSRGQGVRDEQFF. For the CDR3, the DNA is TGCGCCAGCAGCCGGGGACAGGGGGTAAGAGATGAGCAGTTCTTC.

This sequence joins TRBV28 and TRBJ1-1; D may be TRBD1 (5 bases). Deletions cut 7 bases from V and 5 bases from J, with 14 bases between. CDR1 and CDR2 (germline): MDHEN, SYDVKM. This CDR3 is 13 amino acids long. CDR3 in DNA: TGTGCCAGCAAGACGGGGGGAAAAACTGAAGCTTTCTTT. Its translation: CASKTGGKTEAFF. The whole variable domain, remainder taken from reference TRBV28 and TRBJ1-1, is DVKVTQSSRYLVKRTGEKVFLECVQDMDHENMFWYRQDPGLGLRLIYFSYDVKMKEKGDIPEGYSVSREKKERFSLILESASTNQTSMYLCASKTGGKTEAFFGQGTRLTVV.

The chain has TRBV9 and TRBJ2-3; 10 bases are shared with TRBD2. The CDR3 runs 16 residues. V dropped 2 bases and J dropped 4; count of bases not matched to a gene: 7. Germline V gene lookup returns CDR1 SGDLS and CDR2 YYNGEE. The CDR3 DNA follows: TGTGCCAGCAGCGTTCCCAGCGGGGGGGCCTCAGATACGCAGTATTTT. It specifies CASSVPSGGASDTQYF.

The chain has TRBV19 and TRBJ1-1, with D possibly being TRBD1 (6 bases). The length of the CDR3 is 12 residues. CDR1 is LNHDA and CDR2 is SQIVND in the germline V gene (reference sequence). V shed 5 bases and J shed 10 bases, with 14 bases lying between them. The CDR3 coding sequence is TGTGCCAGTAGTCCTGGGGGGGCCCGAGCTTTCTTT. Translated: CASSPGGARAFF.

CDR3 amino acids: CASSPTGAEQYF. In DNA form, the CDR3 reads TGTGCCAGCAGCCCAACAGGGGCCGAGCAGTACTTC. The V gene is TRBV5-5, the J gene TRBJ2-7; 7 bases agree with TRBD1. Trimming removed 4 bases from V and 6 bases from J; junction bases left unmatched: 4. The CDR3 extends over 12 amino acids. Per the germline V gene, CDR1 is SGHKS and CDR2 is YYEKEE (reference sequence).